This TCR beta chain was captured in a study of blood T cell repertoires in COVID-19 (dated by TCRdb to 2019 to 2021). For the wider study: The collaborator samples originated in the United States, Italy and Spain and spanned the acute and convalescent phases of COVID-19. The material from the prospective study consisted of cDNA or gDNA derived from T cells, B-cell-depleted T cells, or PBMCs. Deeply sampled blood TCRbeta repertoires from subjects exposed to, actively infected with, or recovered from COVID-19 were included in the dataset. The repertoires were released in a freely available public database meant as a resource for research on the immune response to SARS-CoV-2. The samples were drawn from the first 160 participants of the ongoing ImmuneRACE study and from over 950 subjects provided by 6 global collaborators. A de-identified subject ID, COVID-19 status, age in years and sex were almost always included in the sample metadata. Where available, HLA class I and class II types were obtained from metadata supplied by the sample provider rather than from assay-based typing. Results the study describes overall, beyond this receptor: The quantity of clinical and demographic metadata differed by source and by participant and was supplied without curation.

CDR3 length: 15 amino acids, cysteine to phenylalanine. The DNA shown is the 45-base CDR3, in frame from base 1. CDR1 is given as SGHRS and CDR2 as YFSETQ, both from the germline V gene. A distance of 13 bases separates the germline ends of V and J, which lose 6 bases and 0 bases respectively. Participants in the prospective study were aged about 18 to 95 years, lived in 24 United States geographic areas, and enrolled through a virtual design. Cohort assignment in the prospective study relied on participant-reported clinical history from a screening survey and a study questionnaire. ImmuneRACE Cohort 3 recovered participants were defined by two consecutive negative NP/OP PCR tests, healthcare professional clearance, or symptom resolution. In the prospective study, mobile phlebotomists collected whole blood, serum and a nasopharyngeal or oropharyngeal swab from each participant. Additional blood draws and questionnaires over an approximately two-month period could optionally be provided by prospective study participants. Blood samples from the prospective study were shipped frozen or at room temperature prior to DNA extraction.

Details on this clone: This clone's antigen is unknown. The input lacks base qualities; no much larger clone sits a single base away.

TCRbeta CDR3 regions were amplified from genomic DNA by means of the immunoSEQ Assay, a bias-controlled multiplex PCR. The original methods were these. Nucleated cell counts per sample were estimated from amplification of reference gene primers within the assay. Sequence reads were collapsed and filtered to measure the absolute abundance of every unique TCRbeta CDR3 rearrangement. Productive Simpson clonality was computed per sample as the square root of Simpson's diversity index over productive rearrangements. Sourced from immuneACCESS, this table was stored by TCRdb with only in-frame sequences that have V and J called. A share of the clones is absent; for the studies checked, an unresolved V gene accounts for under half, and the remainder has no known explanation. V and J calls and clone size are given by that table; D and trimming were obtained from the DNA. The sample table contains 270,000 or so clones; only one count was recorded for around 82% of them. The top ten clonotypes cover around 3.6% of the sample.

Sequenced sample: PBMCs or T cells enriched from blood (not recorded which). The source is a man aged 45-65 years who had recovered from COVID-19. The receptor chain draws on TRBV5-1 and TRBJ2-1; possibly the D gene is TRBD1, per 5 matching bases. For the CDR3, the sequence is CASILDSSSYNEQFF. The DNA sequence is given as TGCGCCAGCATCCTAGACAGCAGCTCCTACAATGAGCAGTTCTTC.